This TCR beta chain is drawn from a study of cytomegalovirus exposure and HLA in healthy donors (TCRdb year 2017). For the study in its entirety: According to an earlier analysis of 550 to 750 of the donors, 150 million to 200 million T cells yielded 117 million unique TCR beta sequences and approximately 300 Gb of sequence data. Four or five DR-DQ haplotypes were treated as single units for association and clustering because of strong linkage in the cohort. Every repertoire in the discovery cohort had been generated on one and the same sequencing platform. Donor age, sex, ethnicity and CMV serostatus were compiled alongside the repertoire data. Among about 370 genotyped donors of the cohort, an average of approximately 240,000 unique TCR beta nucleotide sequences was sequenced per donor, of which about 19% were non-productive. In an earlier analysis of around 540 of the donors, high-throughput TCR beta sequencing was used to judge whether each TCR beta V gene segment behaved as functional or pseudogenic. A later analysis re-examined previously published TCR beta repertoires from 600 to 700 donors and added high-resolution HLA genotyping to investigate patterns of TCR occurrence. The later analysis used no new phenotypic data to find candidate immune exposures, relying instead on TCR beta sequences and their occurrence across donors. The study was designed to test whether signatures of past pathogen exposure could be identified by cataloging public T cell receptors. In a later genetic analysis, genome-wide SNP genotypes for about 65% of the roughly 670 donors were used, and that subset was treated as a discovery cohort. Roughly 300 gigabases of sequencing data and tens of millions of unique TCR sequences were included in an early release covering roughly 700 HLA-typed donors. In addition to the first cohort of approximately 650 subjects, a separate validation cohort of around 110 different subjects was used. Of the 398 genotyped donors, over 70% fell in the genetic ancestry cluster associated with self-reported Caucasian donors. To predict cytomegalovirus infection status, the study combined high-throughput TCR immunosequencing, statistical association of individual TCRs with disease status, and machine learning. HLA typing covered class I and class II loci at four-digit resolution. The study used immunosequencing to profile the T cell repertoires of hundreds of subjects and linked those repertoires to cytomegalovirus serostatus. The number of donors typed differed by locus, with roughly 629-640 for A, B, C, DRB1 and DQB1, 522 for DQA1, some 570 for DPA1, and roughly 450 for DPB1. What the research found in general, with its limitations: Most TCR sequences were seen in very few donors, while some public TCRs were found in many individuals. When HLA alleles, especially DR and DQ, strongly co-occurred, attributing TCR associations to individual alleles was difficult. Linkage disequilibrium might explain the correlated functional status among segregating V segments, but an unknown experimental factor could not be excluded. Compared with the approximately 710-donor mean, donors in an Asian-associated ancestry cluster had fewer N-insertions in productive TCRs, according to a later genetic analysis. This cohort had only TCR beta chains sequenced, and the lack of alpha or paired-chain data limited which features could be detected. An earlier analysis of 587 of the donors showed that most TCR beta V segments appeared in productive rearrangements either about 87% or about 30% of the time, which broadly matched IMGT annotations. Sequencing depth was assumed to be roughly uniform across donors in the presence/absence analyses, though that assumption may not hold. In a later analysis, around 17,000 TCR beta sequences were associated with specific HLA alleles at a false discovery rate of 0.05. In a later analysis, most CMV-associated TCR beta chains were found to appear HLA-restricted, with HLA associations seemingly driven largely by CMV exposure. Because counts were too low, some 17 rarely observed V segments, including chromosome 9 orphons, were left out of the earlier analysis of some 640 of the donors. Three of the identified cytomegalovirus-associated TCR beta chains were confirmed in vitro to be specific for cytomegalovirus antigens. The authors suggested that the approach could potentially be generalized to other disease states and immunological phenotypes. Several of the top co-occurrence clusters appeared to be linked to parvovirus B19, influenza, CMV and Epstein-Barr virus, according to a later analysis. HLA typing was unavailable for some donors at each locus, so association tests used only the typed subset. A further reported finding was that TCR beta sequences accurately predicted the HLA-A and HLA-B alleles for most subjects in the first cohort. A later analysis found that TCR association rates varied across HLA loci, with DRB1 alleles showing the most associated TCRs and HLA-C alleles the fewest. A total of roughly 160 TCR beta chains were listed by the study as associated with cytomegalovirus. In a later analysis, HLA-associated TCR beta chains were found to be more clonally expanded and to have lower generation probabilities than equally common non-associated chains. Immune exposure information for the cohort was limited to CMV serostatus. A group of highly shared sequence variants was considered likely to be a technical artifact of the sequencing pipeline. The classifier was reported to diagnose cytomegalovirus status with high specificity and sensitivity in both the original and validation cohorts. A later genetic analysis associated a missense DCLRE1C variant with V-gene and J-gene trimming of TCR beta chains, and an independent cohort replicated the association. The 87-base-pair reads could not distinguish some IMGT-functional V segments, including TRBV6-2 and TRBV6-3, so those segments were excluded.

Libraries were made using the immunoSEQ multiplex PCR assay. A mixture of 60 forward primers for TCR Vbeta segments and 13 reverse primers for TCR Jbeta segments was used in the multiplex PCR. The CDR3 region of rearranged TCR beta genes was amplified from genomic DNA by a multiplex PCR assay. On the Illumina HiSeq System, the amplified TCR beta libraries were sequenced as 87-base-pair reads. Per the original workflow: Across the 670 or so repertoires, a later analysis counted 75 million to 90 million unique TCR beta chains, about 10 million of which were shared by at least two donors. Raw reads were error-corrected and collapsed into unique sequences by a nearest-neighbor algorithm in which closely related sequences were merged to remove PCR and sequencing errors. Alignment of CDR3 sequences to IMGT reference sequences was used to assign V, D and J gene segments. For a sequence to be retained, a match of at least six nucleotides to both a V gene segment and a J gene segment was required. Rearrangements were classified as productive when the CDR3 lacked stop codons and remained in frame with V and J, and all other rearrangements were classified as non-productive. CDR3 was defined by IMGT convention, running from the second conserved V-encoded cysteine to the conserved J-encoded phenylalanine. The earlier analysis of about 620 of the donors excluded sequences that lacked an unambiguous match to a single V gene segment. An earlier analysis of 587 of the donors called V segments functional above 56.7% productive rearrangements and segregating when the between-donor standard deviation exceeded 5%. To diagnose cytomegalovirus status from the catalog of TCR beta chain sequences, a statistical classification framework was built. In a later analysis, TCR nucleotide sequences were compared against IMGT/GENE-DB human TR gene sequences so that V and J genes could be assigned. A later analysis assigned CDR3 sequences and most-parsimonious VDJ recombination scenarios with the TCRdist pipeline. A later analysis defined each TCR beta chain by its CDR3 amino acid sequence plus V-gene family, and excluded reads lacking a unique V-gene family. A later analysis removed 592 highly shared, low-generation-probability nucleotide sequences to deal with suspected cross-contamination and a sequencing artifact. In a later analysis, a clonal expansion index was calculated for each public chain from normalized within-repertoire ranks of inferred template counts. In a later analysis, generation probabilities were computed using a VDJ recombination model fitted to out-of-frame rearrangements, and the results were checked against IGoR. In a later analysis, TCR-TCR, TCR-HLA and TCR-CMV co-occurrence was scored with hypergeometric tests, and a repertoire-size bias correction was applied to TCR pairs. To estimate false discovery rates, a later analysis permuted the HLA or CMV assignments 20 times. In a later analysis, co-occurring TCRs were grouped using DBSCAN, and TCRdist sequence similarity was added for clustering within HLA-allele-positive subsets. Repertoires with fewer than 30,000 or more than 120,000 public chains, plus five repertoires with anomalous nucleotide sharing, were excluded from co-occurrence clustering. Here the immuneACCESS table is served through TCRdb, limited to in-frame sequences with V and J called. Missing clones are a known gap in these copies; in checked studies unresolved V genes cover under half, and the rest lacks a known reason. V, J and clone size are those of that table, while D and trimming were read from the DNA. A total of about 110,000 clones appear in this sample, roughly 82% of them only once. 2% to 3% of the sample is in the top ten clones.

V drops 3 bases and J drops 11 bases, leaving 13 bases in between. The germline V gene supplies CDR1 LGHNT and CDR2 FRNRAP. Its CDR3 holds 12 amino acids, cysteine through phenylalanine. CDR3 DNA is the only sequence kept; it has 36 bases, read in frame from the first base. The cohort comprised fewer than 700 healthy bone marrow donors. At the time of sampling, all cohort members were nominally healthy, though unrecorded immune exposures were likely present. The donor was CMV seropositive and belonged to the group of more than 250 seropositive cohort members. A peripheral blood sample was collected from each donor, and TCR beta sequencing was performed on peripheral blood mononuclear cells. The Qiagen DNeasy Blood Extraction Kit was used to extract genomic DNA from the blood cell samples. In this sample, this clone turned up a few times. Its cognate antigen has yet to be identified. Base qualities are not at hand, and no much larger clone is one base apart.

The V and J genes are TRBV12-5 and TRBJ2-5, with the D gene call left open. The sequenced sample was PBMCs. The TCR sequence derives from a young man in good health and CMV-seropositive. The sequenced DNA: TGTGCTAGTGGTTTTGAGAGAACGCGGCAGTACTTC. Its protein is CASGFERTRQYF.